This record covers a single T cell receptor beta chain. The antigen is not known. The CDR3 runs 15 residues. V was cut by 6 bases and J by 4 bases, with 18 bases left in between. Germline CDR1 MNHNS, CDR2 SASEGT. This record comes from a study of cytomegalovirus exposure and HLA in healthy donors. Study-wide points: Researchers catalogued some 160 TCR beta chains as cytomegalovirus-associated.

Some clones are missing from TCRdb's copy, which holds only in-frame ones; the method was immunoSEQ multiplex PCR. This sample yields 200,000 to 250,000 clones, of which 65% to 85% are seen a single time; about 14% belongs to the top ten. The chain carries TRBV6-1 and TRBJ1-1; D unclear. The sample was PBMCs. This receptor was identified in a woman younger than 45 in good health and CMV-seropositive. CDR3 DNA sequence: TGTGCCAGCAGGGCTGAACAGATCTCTACCACTGAAGCTTTCTTT. It yields the protein CASRAEQISTTEAFF.